Presented here are 16 T cell receptor beta chains from one specimen sequenced in a study of blood T cell repertoires in COVID-19. The table came from immunoSEQ multiplex PCR; TCRdb's copy has only in-frame clones and leaves some out. Counted here are about 140,000 clones, 88% occurring once; the ten biggest clones make up more than 1.5%. The specimen was peripheral blood. All receptors derive from a woman aged 60 to 75 with acute or convalescent COVID-19.

The genes are TRBV5-1 and TRBJ1-2, with 7 bases that match TRBD1. The CDR3 extends over 16 amino acids. J lost 4 bases, V lost 3 bases, and 12 bases had no gene match. CDR1 and CDR2 from the germline V gene are SGHRS and YFSETQ. The CDR3 DNA follows: TGCGCCAGCAGCTCGACGGACAGGCGTACGACCTATGGCTACACCTTC. Amino acids: CASSSTDRRTTYGYTF.

The chain combines TRBV14 with TRBJ2-1, with TRBD2 matching over 9 bases. The CDR3 is 19 residues long. Germline V CDR1 and CDR2: SGHDN, FVKESK. Trimming removed 0 bases from V and 4 bases from J; junction bases left unmatched: 13. DNA for the CDR3: TGTGCCAGCAGCCAAGATCAGATGAAGGGACTAGCAGAGTACAATGAGCAGTTCTTC. It translates to CASSQDQMKGLAEYNEQFF.

This chain links TRBV19 with TRBJ1-2; the D is unclear. CDR3 length: 13 amino acids. The germline gives CDR1 LNHDA, CDR2 SQIVND (reference sequence). The CDR3 is CATRGLGNYGYTF. The CDR3 nucleotides read TGTGCTACCCGGGGTCTAGGTAACTATGGCTACACCTTC.

The chain has TRBV3-1 (or the pseudogene TRBV3-2) and TRBJ1-1, with D perhaps TRBD1 (5 bases). The V gene lost 0 bases and the J gene lost 6 bases, with 17 bases spanning the gap. The CDR3 consists of 16 residues. Germline V gene data show CDR1 as LGHDT and CDR2 as YNNKEL (reference sequence). The CDR3 bases are TGTGCCAGCAGCCAAGATCGGCCAAAGGGGTACCCTGAAGCTTTCTTT. This encodes CASSQDRPKGYPEAFF.

The chain uses TRBV6-5 and TRBJ1-2; TRBD1 is a possible D gene (5 bases). Germline CDR1 and CDR2: MNHEY and SVGAGI. The germline V and J ends were trimmed by 6 bases and 8 bases, with 22 bases remaining between them. The CDR3 is 15 residues long. The CDR3 nucleotides are TGTGCCAGCAGCGAGCCGGGGGGAGGGTCGGGAGGCTACACCTTC. This sequence encodes CASSEPGGGSGGYTF.

This chain joins TRBV7-2 and TRBJ1-6, with TRBD1 as a possible D gene (6 bases). V was pared by 5 bases and J by 7 bases, with 9 bases between. The CDR3 runs 13 residues. Germline V gene lookup returns CDR1 SGHTA and CDR2 FQGNSA. CDR3 region: CASSVGQNSPLHF. The CDR3 nucleotides are TGTGCCAGCAGCGTCGGACAGAATTCACCCCTCCACTTT.

This clone was seen more than once but under ten times. The same CDR3 is also encoded by other DNA sequences in this sample. The chain links TRBV5-8 to TRBJ1-2; 8 bases line up with TRBD1. Losses at the gene ends were 4 bases for V and 0 bases for J; bases not matched to a gene: 5. The CDR3 is made up of 15 amino acids. Germline lookup yields CDR1 SGHTS and CDR2 YDEGEE. CDR3 in DNA: TGTGCCAGCAGCCTTGGACAGGGCGCTAACTATGGCTACACCTTC. This sequence encodes CASSLGQGANYGYTF. Full variable domain (outside the CDR3, taken from reference TRBV5-8 and TRBJ1-2): EAGVTQSPTHLIKTRGQQATLRCSPISGHTSVYWYQQALGLGLQFLLWYDEGEERNRGNFPPRFSGRQFPNYSSELNVNALELEDSALYLCASSLGQGANYGYTFGSGTRLTVV.

About this clone itself: Other DNA sequences from this sample encode an identical CDR3 as well. The chain is built from TRBV5-1 and TRBJ2-2; the D gene is possibly TRBD2 (5 bases). This CDR3 region has 13 residues. Germline V gene sequence: CDR1 SGHRS, CDR2 YFSETQ. Trimming took 0 bases from V and 5 from J, leaving 5 bases between them. CDR3 amino acids: CASSLAGTGELFF. The CDR3 DNA reads as TGCGCCAGCAGCTTGGCGGGGACCGGGGAGCTGTTTTTT. Full variable domain (remainder filled in from reference TRBV5-1 and TRBJ2-2): KAGVTQTPRYLIKTRGQQVTLSCSPISGHRSVSWYQQTPGQGLQFLFEYFSETQRNKGNFPGRFSGRQFSNSRSEMNVSTLELGDSALYLCASSLAGTGELFFGEGSRLTVL.

The V gene is TRBV24-1, the J gene TRBJ2-5, with D possibly being TRBD1 (7 bases). Per germline, CDR1 KGHDR and CDR2 SFDVKD. CDR3 size: 18 residues. Trimming cost V 0 bases and J 3 bases, with 19 bases left between them. The CDR3 is CATSDLPGAGGSEETQYF. The CDR3, as DNA: TGTGCCACCAGTGATTTGCCCGGGGCAGGGGGGTCGGAAGAGACCCAGTACTTC.

This rearrangement joins TRBV19 to TRBJ1-5; tentatively, D is TRBD1 (5 bases). V lost 3 bases and J lost 6, with 12 bases in between. CDR3 length: 14 amino acids. The germline CDR1 and CDR2 sequences are LNHDA and SQIVND (reference sequence). CDR3 amino acids: CASSITGLSQPQHF. The CDR3 DNA follows: TGTGCCAGTAGTATTACAGGTTTATCTCAGCCCCAGCATTTT.

V usage is TRBV18 and J usage is TRBJ2-7; the match to TRBD1 covers 7 bases. The V gene end was trimmed by 0 bases and the J gene end by 7 bases; junction bases not matched to a gene: 9. The CDR3 is made up of 15 amino acids. Germline V gives CDR1 KGHSH, CDR2 LQKENI. In nucleotides, the CDR3 is TGTGCCAGCTCACCACCGATGGACAGGAGAAGGGAGCAGTACTTC. Translation gives CASSPPMDRRREQYF.

This chain joins TRBV4-2 and TRBJ1-5; no clear D gene. V was pared by 1 base and J by 2 bases, with 15 bases between. CDR3 length equals 17 residues. Germline assignment: CDR1 LGHNA and CDR2 YNFKEQ. Here the CDR3 reads CASSQVVRGRRNQPQHF. The DNA of the CDR3 is TGTGCCAGCAGCCAAGTCGTACGGGGAAGGCGCAATCAGCCCCAGCATTTT.

The rearrangement uses TRBV2 and TRBJ2-3; a possible D gene is TRBD2 (6 bases). V was shortened by 4 bases and J by 2 bases, with 13 bases between the two germline ends. The CDR3 is 15 amino acids. Germline-derived CDR1 and CDR2 are SNHLY and FYNNEI. In DNA form, the CDR3 reads TGTGCCAGCAGTGTGGATTGGCGGGACACAGATACGCAGTATTTT. As protein: CASSVDWRDTDTQYF.

This rearrangement joins TRBV28 to TRBJ2-7; a weak D match, TRBD1 (6 bases). This CDR3 spans 15 amino acids. V lost 2 bases and J lost 2, with 13 bases in between. Germline CDR1 and CDR2: MDHEN and SYDVKM. The CDR3 sequence: CASSLPGTLAYEQYF. CDR3 nucleotides: TGTGCCAGCAGTTTACCCGGGACATTAGCCTACGAGCAGTACTTC.

The rearrangement uses TRBV9 and TRBJ2-7; possible D gene TRBD1, 6 bases. Trimming took 5 bases from V and 6 from J, leaving 24 bases between them. Germline CDR1 SGDLS, CDR2 YYNGEE. The CDR3 is 16 amino acids. This CDR3 reads CASSNNPGTPGSEQYF. In DNA, the CDR3 is TGTGCCAGCAGTAACAACCCCGGGACACCGGGAAGCGAGCAGTACTTC. The variable domain in full, with the rest retrieved from reference TRBV9 and TRBJ2-7, is DSGVTQTPKHLITATGQRVTLRCSPRSGDLSVYWYQQSLDQGLQFLIQYYNGEERAKGNILERFSAQQFPDLHSELNLSSLELGDSALYFCASSNNPGTPGSEQYFGPGTRLTVT.

The gene calls are TRBV14 and TRBJ1-6; the D gene is possibly TRBD1 (6 bases). The V gene lost 0 bases and the J gene lost 9 bases, with 15 bases spanning the gap. CDR1 is SGHDN and CDR2 is FVKESK in the germline V gene. The CDR3 has 16 amino acids. The CDR3 protein is CASSQDPGQGTSPLHF. In DNA form, the CDR3 reads TGTGCCAGCAGCCAAGACCCCGGGCAGGGGACTTCACCCCTCCACTTT.